One sample yielded the 12 T cell receptor beta chains listed below, sequenced in a study of preoperative IRX-2 immunotherapy in early breast cancer (dated by TCRdb to the late 2010s). The method behind the library was the immunoSEQ multiplex PCR assay. Held by TCRdb, this immuneACCESS table contains in-frame sequences only and omits some clones. Under half of the omission traces to an unresolved V gene where checked; the cause of the rest is unknown. This sample has under 15,000 clones in its table, and approximately 91% of those were observed once. The ten largest clones take up more than 25% of the sample. The label giving this sample's treatment or condition can be read as: preoperative locoregional IRX-2 cytokine immunotherapy. Sampling was done from a patient treated with IRX-2 immunotherapy. These receptors were taken from a human donor with breast cancer.

The chain is built from TRBV9 and TRBJ1-1; 9 nucleotides agree with TRBD1. This CDR3 spans 15 amino acids. The germline CDR1 and CDR2 sequences are SGDLS and YYNGEE. V was clipped by 3 bases and J by 6 bases; unmatched bases: 9. CDR3 sequence (DNA): TGTGCCAGCAGCGATACAGGGGGCGCGCGGGCTGAAGCTTTCTTT. This codes for CASSDTGGARAEAFF.

This clone was seen a single time. V usage is TRBV4-1 and J usage is TRBJ1-5, with D tentatively TRBD1 (5 bases). Germline-derived CDR1 and CDR2 are MGHRA and YSYEKL. Trimming took 1 base from V and 1 from J, leaving 11 bases between them. CDR3 length equals 16 residues. CDR3 nucleotide sequence: TGCGCCAGCAGCCAAGCCGCCAGGGTCAGCAATCAGCCCCAGCATTTT. As protein: CASSQAARVSNQPQHF.

The genes are TRBV10-1 and TRBJ2-5, with D perhaps assigned TRBD1 or TRBD2 (5 bases each). The germline V and J ends were trimmed by 6 bases and 3 bases, with 11 bases remaining between them. The CDR3 loop spans 13 amino acids. CDR1 WNHNN and CDR2 SYGVQD come from the germline V gene (reference sequence). In nucleotides, the CDR3 is TGCGCCAGCAGCCGGGACGCAAAAGAGACCCAGTACTTC. It is translated as CASSRDAKETQYF.

This rearrangement joins TRBV6-6 to TRBJ1-3, with no clear D. The CDR3 consists of 11 residues. Germline V gene data show CDR1 as MNHNY and CDR2 as SVGAGI (reference sequence). Trimming stripped 10 bases from V and 1 base from J, with 5 bases between. CDR3 DNA sequence: TGTGCCACCGGATCTGGAAACACCATATATTTT. Protein product: CATGSGNTIYF.

V is TRBV5-1 and J is TRBJ2-3, with D perhaps TRBD1 or TRBD2 (5 bases each). V was cut by 4 bases and J by 1 base, with 16 bases left in between. Germline CDR1 and CDR2: SGHRS and YFSETQ. The CDR3 is 16 residues long. CDR3 sequence reads: CASSLPGPTGTDTQYF. In DNA, the CDR3 is TGCGCCAGCAGCCTCCCGGGGCCCACGGGCACAGATACGCAGTATTTT.

This clone showed up just once. The V call is TRBV6-5, the J call TRBJ1-5; TRBD1 matches 11 bases. Germline V gene data show CDR1 as MNHEY and CDR2 as SVGAGI. CDR3 length equals 14 residues. Trimming removed 2 bases from V and 9 bases from J; junction bases left unmatched: 3. Here the CDR3 reads CASSYAGTGGPQHF. The CDR3 region has the DNA TGTGCCAGCAGTTACGCTGGGACAGGGGGGCCCCAGCATTTT.

This chain connects TRBV19 to TRBJ1-1, with D perhaps TRBD1 (5 bases). This CDR3 has 13 residues. Trimming took off 7 bases at V and 5 bases at J, with 14 bases between the two ends. CDR1 is LNHDA, CDR2 SQIVND, per germline (reference sequence). This CDR3 is CASTRGGRTEAFF. In DNA, the CDR3 is TGTGCCAGTACCCGGGGCGGGAGGACTGAAGCTTTCTTT.

The chain carries TRBV7-9 and TRBJ2-3, with D possibly being TRBD2 (7 bases). The CDR3 covers 13 residues. The germline gives CDR1 SEHNR, CDR2 FQNEAQ (reference sequence). Trimming removed 5 bases from V and 5 bases from J, with 11 bases in between. CDR3 nucleotide sequence: TGTGCCAGCAGCCCGGGGGGCAGAGATACGCAGTATTTT. It is translated as CASSPGGRDTQYF.

The rearrangement uses TRBV6-1 and TRBJ1-2; tentatively, D is TRBD1 (6 bases). Trimming removed 7 bases from V and 5 bases from J, with 17 bases in between. Per germline, CDR1 MNHNS and CDR2 SASEGT. The CDR3 is 14 residues long. CDR3 residues: CASKPPRTAYGYTF. CDR3 coding DNA: TGTGCCAGCAAACCCCCGAGGACAGCTTATGGCTACACCTTC.

This clone was recorded once. V is TRBV5-8 and J is TRBJ1-2, with a tentative D call TRBD1 (5 bases). V dropped 4 bases and J dropped 7 bases, with 14 bases sitting between them. CDR1 SGHTS and CDR2 YDEGEE come from the germline V gene. The CDR3 has 13 residues. Here the CDR3 reads CASSVGVLGGYTF. The DNA for the CDR3 is TGTGCCAGCAGCGTAGGGGTTTTGGGTGGCTACACCTTC. Filled out from reference TRBV5-8 and TRBJ1-2, the complete variable domain reads EAGVTQSPTHLIKTRGQQATLRCSPISGHTSVYWYQQALGLGLQFLLWYDEGEERNRGNFPPRFSGRQFPNYSSELNVNALELEDSALYLCASSVGVLGGYTFGSGTRLTVV.

This sequence joins TRBV2 and TRBJ1-2; D is ambiguous. Germline CDR1 and CDR2: SNHLY and FYNNEI. V was cut by 0 bases and J by 6 bases, with 8 bases left in between. The CDR3 is made up of 13 amino acids. Here the CDR3 DNA reads TGTGCCAGCAGTGAAGCACAGACCAATGGCTACACCTTC. As protein: CASSEAQTNGYTF.

The V and J genes are TRBV6-1 and TRBJ1-5; the D gene is possibly TRBD1 (5 bases). Trimming shortened V by 1 base and J by 1 base, and 17 bases separated the two germline ends. Looked up from germline, CDR1 is MNHNS and CDR2 is SASEGT. The CDR3 is 18 residues long. The CDR3 nucleotides read TGTGCCAGCAGTGAAGGTCTTGGACATCAGGGAAGCAATCAGCCCCAGCATTTT. Protein sequence: CASSEGLGHQGSNQPQHF.